The 24 T cell receptor beta chains given below trace back to one sample, sequenced in a study of shared clonotypes between healthy human individuals. The method was immunoSEQ multiplex PCR; TCRdb's version includes in-frame clones alone and lacks a portion of them. The data contain more than 1 million clones, 78% of them singletons. Input material: memory CD4+ T cells from PBMCs. Indicated subset: CD45RA-negative fraction. All receptors come from a man between 18 and 35 years old in good health. Some clones in this sample may be carry-over from other donors' samples.

The chain uses TRBV7-3 and TRBJ2-7; 8 nucleotides agree with TRBD1. J lost 3 bases, V lost 5 bases, and 3 bases had no gene match. The CDR3 has 13 residues. Germline V gene lookup returns CDR1 SGHTA and CDR2 FQGTGA. The CDR3 loop is CASSHDRGYEQYF. CDR3 nucleotides: TGTGCCAGCAGCCACGACAGGGGCTACGAGCAGTACTTC.

This sequence joins TRBV7-8 and TRBJ1-5; tentatively, D is TRBD1 (6 bases). Germline CDR1 is SGHVS and CDR2 is FQNEAQ. The CDR3 totals 14 residues. V shed 2 bases and J shed 6 bases, with 11 bases lying between them. The CDR3 bases are TGTGCCAGCAGCTTATGGGGGCCGGGTCAGCCCCAGCATTTT. Protein sequence: CASSLWGPGQPQHF.

The chain uses TRBV2 and TRBJ2-4; TRBD1 aligns across 7 bases. This CDR3 region has 14 residues. J gave up 8 bases and V 5 bases, and 9 bases lay outside the gene matches. Germline assignment: CDR1 SNHLY and CDR2 FYNNEI. Here the CDR3 DNA reads TGTGCCAGCAGTCTTACAACAGGGGATGACATTCAGTACTTC. It is translated as CASSLTTGDDIQYF.

The chain recombines TRBV4-1 with TRBJ2-2; D not resolved. CDR1 and CDR2 (germline): MGHRA, YSYEKL. V lost 4 bases to trimming and J lost 6 bases, with 18 bases between them. The CDR3 is 16 amino acids. CDR3 in amino acids: CASSPTKVVGSGELFF. CDR3 bases: TGCGCCAGCAGCCCTACCAAAGTTGTAGGTTCCGGGGAGCTGTTTTTT.

The V call is TRBV29-1, the J call TRBJ2-3, with D unresolved. The CDR3 runs 13 residues. V was pared by 1 base and J by 3 bases, with 8 bases between. Germline CDR1 SQVTM, CDR2 ANQGSEA. The CDR3 sequence is CSVEVGPTDTQYF. CDR3 bases: TGCAGCGTTGAAGTTGGGCCAACAGATACGCAGTATTTT.

The chain joins TRBV18 to TRBJ1-1; tentatively, D is TRBD1 (5 bases). Per germline, CDR1 KGHSH and CDR2 LQKENI. V was cut by 3 bases and J by 8 bases, with 13 bases left in between. CDR3 length equals 13 residues. The CDR3 sequence is CASSPGDSREAFF. DNA for the CDR3: TGTGCCAGCTCACCCGGGGACTCCAGAGAAGCTTTCTTT.

The genes are TRBV28 and TRBJ1-4; the match to TRBD1 covers 7 bases. The CDR3 runs to 15 residues. Unmatched junction bases numbered 4, after V lost 6 bases and J lost 0 bases. The germline gives CDR1 MDHEN, CDR2 SYDVKM. The CDR3 nucleotides are TGTGCCAGCAGCCAAACAGGGGCAACTAATGAAAAACTGTTTTTT. Residues: CASSQTGATNEKLFF.

The chain combines TRBV19 with TRBJ2-1, with D unresolved. The CDR3 length is 14 residues. V shed 5 bases and J shed 0 bases, with 8 bases lying between them. Germline V lookup: CDR1 LNHDA, CDR2 SQIVND (reference sequence). The chain's CDR3 is CASSPTFSYNEQFF. In nucleotides, the CDR3 is TGTGCCAGTAGTCCCACGTTCTCCTACAATGAGCAGTTCTTC.

This chain uses TRBV28 with TRBJ2-1; TRBD2 agrees at 11 bases. CDR3 length: 15 residues. Germline loops: CDR1 MDHEN, CDR2 SYDVKM. V dropped 6 bases and J dropped 4; count of bases not matched to a gene: 5. The DNA of the CDR3 is TGTGCCAGCAGGTCCGGACTAGCGGGTTACAATGAGCAGTTCTTC. This sequence encodes CASRSGLAGYNEQFF.

The chain uses TRBV9 and TRBJ2-2, with D perhaps given as TRBD1 or TRBD2 (5 bases each). The V end was cut by 1 base, the J end by 6 bases, with 13 bases between. There are 15 residues in the CDR3. Per the germline V gene, CDR1 is SGDLS and CDR2 is YYNGEE. CDR3 in amino acids: CASSVLGPSSGELFF. Written as DNA, the CDR3 is TGTGCCAGCAGCGTACTGGGACCATCTTCCGGGGAGCTGTTTTTT.

CDR3 protein: CASSRLNTGELFF. The CDR3 region has the DNA TGTGCCAGCAGTAGACTTAACACCGGGGAGCTGTTTTTT. The rearrangement links TRBV25-1 to TRBJ2-2, with D hard to call. This CDR3 spans 13 amino acids. Germline V gives CDR1 MGHDK, CDR2 SYGVNS. The V end lost 5 bases, the J end lost 2 bases, and 6 bases lay between the germline ends.

In this sample, this clone turned up a few times. The chain recombines TRBV15 with TRBJ1-1; D is unresolved. CDR1 and CDR2 from the germline V gene are LNHNV and YYDKDF (reference sequence). CDR3 size: 12 residues. Trimming took off 0 bases at V and 7 bases at J, with 6 bases between the two ends. CDR3 region: CATSRENGEAFF. The CDR3 DNA is TGTGCCACCAGCAGAGAAAACGGTGAAGCTTTCTTT.

This clone was recorded only once. The V gene is TRBV6-6, the J gene TRBJ2-3; a weak D match, TRBD2 (6 bases). V gave up 2 bases and J gave up 6 bases, with 12 bases separating them. CDR3 size: 14 residues. Germline CDR1 MNHNY, CDR2 SVGAGI (reference sequence). CDR3: CASSYAAGSDTQYF. CDR3 nucleotide sequence: TGTGCCAGCAGTTACGCGGCGGGATCGGATACGCAGTATTTT.

The genes are TRBV25-1 and TRBJ2-5, with 8 positions matching TRBD2. There are 15 residues in the CDR3. Unmatched junction bases numbered 5, after V lost 4 bases and J lost 1 base. CDR1 is MGHDK and CDR2 is SYGVNS in the germline V gene. The CDR3 sequence: CASSGASGPQETQYF. Written as DNA, the CDR3 is TGTGCCAGCAGTGGGGCTAGCGGGCCCCAAGAGACCCAGTACTTC.

This clone appeared a single time. The chain is built from TRBV4-1 and TRBJ2-7; 8 bases line up with TRBD1. The trim removed 0 bases at V and 9 bases at J, leaving 7 bases unmatched. This CDR3 contains 14 residues. Looked up from germline, CDR1 is MGHRA and CDR2 is YSYEKL. The CDR3 loop is CASSQDRGQSRQYF. The DNA of the CDR3 is TGCGCCAGCAGCCAAGACAGGGGGCAAAGTCGGCAGTACTTC.

The chain joins TRBV18 to TRBJ2-1; 7 nucleotides match TRBD2. There are 12 residues in the CDR3. V was pared by 2 bases and J by 9 bases, with 1 base of the junction left unmatched. Germline V CDR1 and CDR2: KGHSH, LQKENI. The CDR3: CASSPGEGEQFF. CDR3 bases: TGTGCCAGCTCACCAGGGGAGGGTGAGCAGTTCTTC.

About this clone itself: The same CDR3 can be traced to other DNA sequences in this sample. The chain has TRBV7-7 and TRBJ2-2; the D is unclear. Deletions cut 1 base from V and 5 bases from J, with 5 bases between. The V gene's germline CDR1 is SSHAT and CDR2 FNYEAQ (reference sequence). This CDR3 region has 13 residues. Here the CDR3 reads CASSLGPTGELFF. CDR3 in DNA: TGTGCCAGCAGCTTAGGGCCTACCGGGGAGCTGTTTTTT.

The chain uses TRBV28 and TRBJ1-2; D gene ambiguous. The germline CDR1 and CDR2 sequences are MDHEN and SYDVKM. The length of the CDR3 is 13 residues. Trimming pared 8 bases from V and 4 bases from J, leaving 14 bases between. CDR3 sequence reads: CASARQPFYGYTF. The CDR3 nucleotides read TGTGCCAGCGCTCGCCAGCCTTTCTATGGCTACACCTTC.

The chain recombines TRBV12-5 with TRBJ2-1; a possible D gene is TRBD2 (6 bases). The CDR3 length is 13 residues. CDR1 and CDR2 from the germline V gene are LGHNT and FRNRAP. Trimming removed 4 bases at V and 7 bases at J, with 11 bases between. The chain's CDR3 is CASGWGTQNEQFF. CDR3 coding DNA: TGTGCTAGTGGTTGGGGGACTCAGAATGAGCAGTTCTTC.

This clone was seen more than once but under ten times. The chain is built from TRBV9 and TRBJ2-1, with 14 bases lining up with TRBD2. Trimming took 9 bases from V and 0 from J; bases not matched to a gene: 5. This CDR3 is 16 amino acids long. Per the germline V gene, CDR1 is SGDLS and CDR2 is YYNGEE. CDR3: CANRLAGGSSYNEQFF. CDR3 DNA sequence: TGTGCCAATCGACTAGCGGGAGGGAGCTCCTACAATGAGCAGTTCTTC.

This chain uses TRBV2 with TRBJ2-3; possibly TRBD2 for D (5 bases). Germline V gives CDR1 SNHLY, CDR2 FYNNEI. The CDR3 covers 12 residues. V lost 7 bases to trimming and J lost 3 bases, with 8 bases between them. As DNA, the CDR3 is TGTGCCAGCACACCGGGAACAGATACGCAGTATTTT. This translates into CASTPGTDTQYF.

There are a few counts of this clone. V usage is TRBV6-5 and J usage is TRBJ2-7, with D maybe TRBD1 (6 bases). V lost 9 bases and J 0 bases, leaving 9 bases between the germline ends. Germline V gives CDR1 MNHEY, CDR2 SVGAGI. The CDR3 contains 12 residues. In DNA, the CDR3 is TGTGCCAGTTGGGACACCTCCTACGAGCAGTACTTC. It translates to CASWDTSYEQYF.

This chain links TRBV29-1 with TRBJ2-1; D is unclear. The CDR3 runs to 14 residues. V shed 1 base and J shed 9 bases, with 16 bases lying between them. Germline V gene data show CDR1 as SQVTM and CDR2 as ANQGSEA. The CDR3 DNA sequence: TGCAGCGTTGAAGGTAGGCTAGTAGGTGGTGAGCAGTTCTTC. Its translation: CSVEGRLVGGEQFF.

This chain uses TRBV5-1 with TRBJ2-1; D is uncertain. V was cut by 5 bases and J by 0 bases, with 9 bases left in between. The germline gives CDR1 SGHRS, CDR2 YFSETQ. This CDR3 has 14 residues. The chain's CDR3 is CASRAQTSYNEQFF. The CDR3 DNA reads as TGCGCCAGCAGAGCGCAGACCTCCTACAATGAGCAGTTCTTC.